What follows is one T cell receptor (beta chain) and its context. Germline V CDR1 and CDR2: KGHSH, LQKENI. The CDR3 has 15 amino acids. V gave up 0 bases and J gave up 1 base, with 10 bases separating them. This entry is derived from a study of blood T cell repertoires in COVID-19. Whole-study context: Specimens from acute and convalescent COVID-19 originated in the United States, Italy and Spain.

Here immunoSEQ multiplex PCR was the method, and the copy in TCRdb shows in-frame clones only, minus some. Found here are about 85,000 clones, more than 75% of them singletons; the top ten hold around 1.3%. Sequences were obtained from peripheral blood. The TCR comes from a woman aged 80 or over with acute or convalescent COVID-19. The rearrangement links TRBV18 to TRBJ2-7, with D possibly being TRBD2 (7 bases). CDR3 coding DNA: TGTGCCAGCTCACCACCTGCGGGGGCGTCCTACGAGCAGTACTTC. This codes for CASSPPAGASYEQYF.